The present T cell receptor (beta chain) was sequenced within a study of beta chain features in type 1 diabetes. As every portion of the isolated RNA was reverse transcribed, the sequencing read expressed TCRB transcripts. The protocol was immunoSEQ multiplex PCR, while the TCRdb copy is restricted to in-frame clones and leaves out a portion. The table records 160,000 or so clones, around 9.7% of them present only once. With respect to this clone: Its antigen is as yet unknown.

Study-level results: Type 1 diabetes patients had moderately but significantly shorter TCRB CDR3s in all four CD4+ subsets.

Germline CDR1 reads DFQATT; CDR2 reads SNEGSKA (reference sequence). The CDR3 runs to 11 residues. Trimming stripped 0 bases from V and 8 bases from J, with 7 bases between. The chain joins TRBV20-1 to TRBJ1-2, with D hard to call. Specimen: central memory CD4+ T cells from blood. This TCR came from a woman under 40 with type 1 diabetes. The CDR3 DNA is TGCAGTGCTAGAGATCGGGTGGGCTACACCTTC. This translates into CSARDRVGYTF.